The source of this T cell receptor beta chain is a study of tumor-infiltrating lymphocytes in primary liver carcinoma. As for the study in general: Staged T1-T3 N0M0, the tumors had sizes that ranged from roughly 4 to 10 cm across. Productive TCRbeta reads per sample were roughly 3.5 to 8 million, not differing by tissue. Study outcomes and limitations: Tumor specimens were characterized by a significantly higher top-250-clone fraction than blood (p = 0.039). Bulk unsorted sampling precluded comparing CD4+ and CD8+ repertoires.

The CDR3 has 14 amino acids. The V gene's germline CDR1 is MGHRA and CDR2 YSYEKL. V was shortened by 1 base and J by 0 bases, with 4 bases between the two germline ends. A word on this clonotype: Antigen: not known.

Unsorted whole blood served as the source of blood RNA, and germline DNA was extracted as well. TCR beta cDNA came from roughly 450 ng total RNA, primed with a constant-region primer. Researchers made the TCR beta libraries by running three nested multiplex PCR rounds with slightly modified ARM-PCR. PCR rounds one and two used TRBV1-TRBV30 forward primers with a C-beta reverse primer for 10 cycles each. MiXCR was run by TCRdb on the multiplex PCR reads, yielding one entry per CDR3 protein. Among about 310,000 distinct CDR3 sequences listed, nearly 60% were seen once. Sequencing was carried out using peripheral blood. The chain uses TRBV4-1 and TRBJ2-1; D unclear. This clonotype originated in a woman aged 30 to 39 with primary liver carcinoma and hepatitis B virus infection. DNA for the CDR3: TGCGCCAGCAGCCAAGGAGCCTCCTACAATGAGCAGTTCTTC. Translated: CASSQGASYNEQFF.